This T cell receptor (beta chain) came from a study of T cells in localized non-small cell lung cancer (dated by TCRdb to between 2020 and 2021). With respect to the entire study: T cell repertoires of a few hundred early-stage NSCLC patients were analyzed, with tumors being compared against uninvolved tumor-adjacent lungs. All 250 or so NSCLC patients in the cohort were treatment-naive and had localized lung tumors that were resected. The mean age of the NSCLC patients was about 64 years, with approximately 130 men and 95 to 110 women.

The immunoSEQ Assay was used to sequence TCR beta CDR3 regions from DNA. Turning to the authors' computational methods: T cell density was computed as TCR beta template counts normalized to usable DNA estimated by amplifying housekeeping genes. Using the preseqR package, richness was estimated by extrapolating to 120,000 templates for tissue samples and 400,000 templates for PBMC samples. Clonality was taken to be one minus Pielou's evenness. Tissue-enriched TCRs were identified through differential abundance testing performed on productive amino-acid clonotypes, with a minimum total count of 5 and an alpha of 0.1. The Jaccard Index and the Morisita Overlap Index were used to measure how much the repertoires overlapped between compartments. GLIPH grouped TCR beta CDR3s together with public tetramer-defined viral CDR3s, and a viral motif had to include at least three viral sequences and show V-gene enrichment. TCRdb re-hosts the immuneACCESS table, in-frame sequences only. Its copies lack some clones; in the studies checked, an unresolved V gene accounts for under half of them, and the cause for the rest is not known. V and J calls plus clone size are reproduced from that table; the DNA served to infer D and trimming. The table for this sample lists tens of thousands of clones; approximately 88% of them were counted only once. Roughly 20% of the sample comes from the top ten.

For this clone: Its target antigen remains unknown. No base-level quality is on record; no much larger clone is a single base apart.

The germline V gene gives CDR1 as SNHLY and CDR2 as FYNNEI. The CDR3, cysteine through phenylalanine, is 16 amino acids long. The entry retains the CDR3 DNA only, 48 bases that are in frame from base 1. V is trimmed back by 7 bases and J by 1 base, and the junction contains 9 bases that no gene match accounts for. The full study reports these points: Of the top 100 tumor clones, a median of approximately 60 were detected in paired uninvolved adjacent lung; roughly 29 were also among that lung's top 100. Because multi-region sequencing of the tumors was not done, intratumor heterogeneity could not be ruled out. Higher blood T cell density associated with longer overall survival, while higher adjacent-lung clonality associated with shorter survival. The highest T cell clonality was observed in uninvolved tumor-adjacent lung, where clonality exceeded that of tumor, suggesting that antigenic responses were more focused in uninvolved tumor-adjacent lung. Because of the exploratory design, TCR variables were selected using unadjusted p-values without false-discovery rate correction.

At diagnosis, peripheral blood, uninvolved tumor-adjacent lung and tumor were collected and were preserved as a mix of fresh-frozen and FFPE material. For TCR repertoire profiling, blood samples were analyzed as peripheral blood mononuclear cells. Here the sequenced sample was peripheral blood, taken before any cancer treatment. This TCR was sampled from a man between 40 and 70 years old with stage I squamous cell lung carcinoma. The chain employs TRBV2 and TRBJ2-3; 9 nucleotides in the junction match TRBD2. The CDR3 protein: CASIPIAGARTDTQYF. The bases read TGTGCCAGCATCCCCATAGCGGGGGCGCGCACAGATACGCAGTATTTT.